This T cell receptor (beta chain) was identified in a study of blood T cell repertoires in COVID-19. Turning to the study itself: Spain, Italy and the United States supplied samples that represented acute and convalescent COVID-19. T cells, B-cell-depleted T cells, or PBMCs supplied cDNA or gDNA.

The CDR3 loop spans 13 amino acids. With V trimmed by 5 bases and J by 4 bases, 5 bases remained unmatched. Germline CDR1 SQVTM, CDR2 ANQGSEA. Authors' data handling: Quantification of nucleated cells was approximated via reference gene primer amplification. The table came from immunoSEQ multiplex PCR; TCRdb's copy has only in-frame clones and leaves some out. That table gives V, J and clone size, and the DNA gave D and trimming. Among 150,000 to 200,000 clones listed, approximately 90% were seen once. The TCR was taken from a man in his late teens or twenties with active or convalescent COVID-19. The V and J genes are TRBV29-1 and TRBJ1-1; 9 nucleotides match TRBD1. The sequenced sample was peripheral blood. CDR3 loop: CSVSDRGGTEAFF. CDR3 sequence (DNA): TGCAGCGTTTCCGACAGGGGGGGCACTGAAGCTTTCTTT.